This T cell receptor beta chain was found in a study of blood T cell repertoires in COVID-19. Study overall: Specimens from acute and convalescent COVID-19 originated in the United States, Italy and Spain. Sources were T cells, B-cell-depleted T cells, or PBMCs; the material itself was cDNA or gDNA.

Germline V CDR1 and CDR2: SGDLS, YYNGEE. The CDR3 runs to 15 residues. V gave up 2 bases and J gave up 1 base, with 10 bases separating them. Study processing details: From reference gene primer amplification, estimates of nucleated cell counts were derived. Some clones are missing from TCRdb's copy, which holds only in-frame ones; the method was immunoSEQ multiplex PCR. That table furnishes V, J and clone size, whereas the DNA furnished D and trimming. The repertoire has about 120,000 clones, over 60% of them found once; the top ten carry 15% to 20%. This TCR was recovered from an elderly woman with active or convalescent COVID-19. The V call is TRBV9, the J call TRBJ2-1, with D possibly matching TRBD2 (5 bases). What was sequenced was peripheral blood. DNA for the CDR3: TGTGCCAGCAGCGTTTACGGGATTTCCTACAATGAGCAGTTCTTC. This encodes CASSVYGISYNEQFF.